This T cell receptor (beta chain) was observed in a study of blood T cell repertoires in COVID-19. This CDR3 has 16 amino acids. Germline assignment: CDR1 GTSNPN and CDR2 SVGIG (reference sequence). V lost 4 bases, J lost 7 bases, and 22 bases lay in between. Measured with immunoSEQ multiplex PCR; TCRdb has only the in-frame clones, and not every one. The sample has around 190,000 clones, approximately 86% seen once; the top ten hold 10%. Sequences were obtained from PBMCs or T cells enriched from blood (not recorded which). The receptor was isolated from a man younger than 35 with acute COVID-19. This chain connects TRBV30 to TRBJ1-4; a weak D match, TRBD1 (6 bases). CDR3 residues: CAWMISPGAIGEKLFF. The CDR3 DNA is TGTGCCTGGATGATTTCCCCAGGGGCGATAGGTGAAAAACTGTTTTTT. Full variable domain (rest looked up from reference TRBV30 and TRBJ1-4): SQTIHQWPATLVQPVGSPLSLECTVEGTSNPNLYWYRQAAGRGLQLLFYSVGIGQISSEVPQNLSASRPQDRQFILSSKKLLLSDSGFYLCAWMISPGAIGEKLFFGSGTQLSVL.